The clone carrying this T cell receptor (beta chain) was detected many times. The antigen remains undetermined. Patients picked for sequencing had shown CD8+CD57+ cell expansion detected by flow cytometry. The cohort consisted entirely of patients having severe acquired aplastic anemia. Patients were untreated when blood was sampled. This specimen comes from a study of CD8+CD57+ T cells in acquired aplastic anemia. Genomic DNA provided the template from which TCR beta VDJ and CDR3 profiles were obtained. Each CDR3 protein is one row after TCRdb ran MiXCR on the reads. This table has around 200,000 distinct CDR3 sequences, under 50% appearing once. Points from the study as a whole: A set of about 30 CD8+ CDR3 sequences was shared between patients and controls, and these sequences appeared highly expressed in patients.

This TCR was sampled from a human donor with aplastic anemia. Sequenced material: sorted CD4+, CD8+, or CD8+CD57+ T cells (not recorded which) from PBMCs.

The CDR3 DNA follows: TGCGCCAGCAGTGACGGACAGGGCGTAACTAACTATGGCTACACCTTC. Translation: CASSDGQGVTNYGYTF. The chain uses TRBV5-1 and TRBJ1-2; 8 nucleotides align to TRBD1. J lost 0 bases, V lost 5 bases, and 9 bases had no gene match. The length of the CDR3 is 16 residues. The germline gives CDR1 SGHRS, CDR2 YFSETQ.